This T cell receptor (beta chain) was captured by sequencing in a study of shared clonotypes between healthy human individuals. Remarks on this clone: Its antigen is not identified.

CD45RO-negative cells were positively selected for CCR7, leaving out terminally differentiated effector memory CD45RA+ cells. Study conclusions and caveats: Compared with memory subsets, naive subsets generally had larger estimated richness.

This CDR3 has 15 amino acids. Germline values: CDR1 SEHNR, CDR2 FQNEAQ (reference sequence). Between the trimmed V and J ends, which lost 4 bases and 8 bases, there was a span of 18 bases. Libraries were prepared by immunoSEQ multiplex PCR; TCRdb keeps only in-frame clonotypes and omits some of them. The top ten clones hold 0.9% to 1.4% of a sample with 2 million or so clones, approximately 94% of them seen once. This TCR was sampled from a man between 18 and 35 years old in good health. The sequenced sample was naive CD8+ T cells sorted from blood. The V gene is TRBV7-9, the J gene TRBJ2-1; TRBD2 is a possible D gene (6 bases). The CDR3 DNA reads as TGTGCCAGCAGCTGGCGGGACCACCGCGCCGATGAGCAGTTCTTC. Translating gives CASSWRDHRADEQFF.